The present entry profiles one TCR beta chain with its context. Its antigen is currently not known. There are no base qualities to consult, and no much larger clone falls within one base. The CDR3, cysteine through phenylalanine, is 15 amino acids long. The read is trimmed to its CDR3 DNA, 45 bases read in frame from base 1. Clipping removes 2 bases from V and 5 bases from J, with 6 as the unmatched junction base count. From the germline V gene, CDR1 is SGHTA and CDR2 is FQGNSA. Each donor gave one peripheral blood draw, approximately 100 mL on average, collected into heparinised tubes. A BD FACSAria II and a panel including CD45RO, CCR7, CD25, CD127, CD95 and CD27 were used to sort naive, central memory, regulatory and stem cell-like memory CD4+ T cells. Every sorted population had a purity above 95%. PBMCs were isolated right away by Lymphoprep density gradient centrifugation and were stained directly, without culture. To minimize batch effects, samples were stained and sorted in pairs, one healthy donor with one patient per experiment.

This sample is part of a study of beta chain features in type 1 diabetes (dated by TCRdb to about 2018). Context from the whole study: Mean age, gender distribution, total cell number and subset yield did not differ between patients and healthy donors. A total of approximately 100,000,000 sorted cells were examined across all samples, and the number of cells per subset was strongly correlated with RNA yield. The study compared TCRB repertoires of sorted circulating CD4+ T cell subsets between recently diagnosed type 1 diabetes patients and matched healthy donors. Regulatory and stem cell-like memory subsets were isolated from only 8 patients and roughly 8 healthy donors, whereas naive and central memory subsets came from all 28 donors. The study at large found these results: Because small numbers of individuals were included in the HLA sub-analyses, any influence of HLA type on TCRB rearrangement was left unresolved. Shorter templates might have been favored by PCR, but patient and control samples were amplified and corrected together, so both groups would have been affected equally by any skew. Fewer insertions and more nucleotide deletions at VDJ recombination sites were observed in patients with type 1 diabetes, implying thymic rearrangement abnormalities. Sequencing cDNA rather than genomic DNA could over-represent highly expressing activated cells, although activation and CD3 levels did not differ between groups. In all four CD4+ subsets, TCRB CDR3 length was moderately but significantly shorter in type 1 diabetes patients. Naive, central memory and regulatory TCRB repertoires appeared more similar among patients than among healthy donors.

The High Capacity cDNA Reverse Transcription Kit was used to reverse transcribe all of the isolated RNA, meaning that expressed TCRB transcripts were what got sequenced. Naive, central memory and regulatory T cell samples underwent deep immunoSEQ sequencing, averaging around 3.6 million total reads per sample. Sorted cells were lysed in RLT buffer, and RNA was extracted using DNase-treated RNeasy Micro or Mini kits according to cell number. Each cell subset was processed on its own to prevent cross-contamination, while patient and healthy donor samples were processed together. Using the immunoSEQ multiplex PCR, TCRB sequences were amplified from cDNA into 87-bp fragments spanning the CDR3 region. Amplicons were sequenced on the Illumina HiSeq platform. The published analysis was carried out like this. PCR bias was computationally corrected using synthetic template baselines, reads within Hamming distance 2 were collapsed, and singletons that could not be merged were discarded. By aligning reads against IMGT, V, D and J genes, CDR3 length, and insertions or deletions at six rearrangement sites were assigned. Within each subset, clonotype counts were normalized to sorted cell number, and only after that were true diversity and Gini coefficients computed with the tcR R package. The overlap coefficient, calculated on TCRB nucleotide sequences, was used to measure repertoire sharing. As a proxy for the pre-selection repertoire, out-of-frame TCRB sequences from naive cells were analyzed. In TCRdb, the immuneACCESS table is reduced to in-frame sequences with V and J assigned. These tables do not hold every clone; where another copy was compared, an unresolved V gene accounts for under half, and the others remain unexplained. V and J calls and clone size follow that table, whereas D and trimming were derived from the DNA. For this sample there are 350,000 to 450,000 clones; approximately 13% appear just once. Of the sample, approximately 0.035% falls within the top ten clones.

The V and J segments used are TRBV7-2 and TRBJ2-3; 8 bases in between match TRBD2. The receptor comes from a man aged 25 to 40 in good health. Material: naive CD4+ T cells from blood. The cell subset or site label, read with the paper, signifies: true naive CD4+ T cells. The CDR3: CASSLMIGRGDTQYF. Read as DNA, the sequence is TGTGCCAGCAGCTTAATGATCGGGAGGGGAGATACGCAGTATTTT. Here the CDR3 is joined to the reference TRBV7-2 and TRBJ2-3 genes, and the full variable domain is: GAGVSQSPSNKVTEKGKDVELRCDPISGHTALYWYRQSLGQGLEFLIYFQGNSAPDKSGLPSDRFSAERTGGSVSTLTIQRTQQEDSAVYLCASSLMIGRGDTQYFGPGTRLTVL.